This T cell receptor beta chain is drawn from a study of T cells expressing NK-cell markers (dated by TCRdb to the early 2020s). Regarding the research as a whole: TCR beta-chain repertoires were profiled in sorted CD3+CD56+NKG2C+, CD3+CD56+NKG2C- and CD3+CD56-NKG2C+ T-cell subsets from roughly eight donors. Among the eight sequenced donors, seven were HCMV-seropositive and one was HCMV-seronegative. All eight donors whose samples were sequenced were randomly selected healthy volunteers, three of them men and five women. Sequencing of the libraries produced 2 x 150 bp reads on Illumina HiSeq 2000/2500, MiSeq or NextSeq. The study at large found these results: Those dominant clonotypes were again the most abundant among CD3+CD56-NKG2C+ cells in a handful of donors, at about 28.3-65%. Whether the expanded NKG2C-expressing T cell clones were specific for HCMV antigens was left unclear. For roughly six donors, the dominant CD3+CD56+NKG2C+ clonotypes were among the top 10 CD8+ clonotypes and accounted for about 1.0-7.0% of CD8+ T cells.

Worth noting for this clonotype: Its cognate antigen has yet to be identified.

Sequencing used an Illumina HiSeq 2000. TCR beta cDNA libraries were prepared using 5'RACE template switching, which introduced a universal primer site and unique molecular identifiers. cDNA synthesis was primed from the TCR beta constant segment and was followed by two successive PCR amplification steps. As for the original processing: MIGEC handled demultiplexing of the reads and grouping by UMI, while MiTCR was used to assemble and quantify clonotypes. Only TCR cDNA sequences supported by at least two reads were kept to exclude erroneous sequences. Downstream repertoire analysis used the tcR package, and clonotypes were matched across fractions by CDR3 nucleotide sequence plus V segment. VDJmatch was used to annotate antigen specificity against VDJdb, with one amino acid substitution in CDR3 permitted. With the reads reprocessed by TCRdb, a single entry stands for each CDR3 protein sequence and no DNA is reported. TCRdb, not the authors, supplied the V and J calls. The sample's table lists a count of 150,000 or so distinct CDR3 sequences. The top ten constitute around 37% of the sample.

HCMV-specific IgG was detected in serum with a commercial ELISA kit to determine HCMV serostatus. Ficoll density gradient centrifugation was used to isolate peripheral blood mononuclear cells from blood. The receptor's source is a woman between 50 and 59 years old in good health. Donor details come from another sample of the same person, matched by shared clones. Sequenced input: blood T cells: a sorted CD56 or NKG2C T cell subset, CD4+ or CD8+ T cells, or bulk PBMC T cells (not recorded which).

The CDR3 protein: CASSTWGSQETQYF. Rearrangement joined TRBV19 to TRBJ2-5; TCRdb's assignment of TRBD1 cannot be checked, as there is no DNA. The CDR3 holds 14 amino acids from the cysteine to the phenylalanine. No DNA has been recorded. Taken from the germline V gene (reference sequence), the CDR1 and CDR2 loops are LNHDA and SQIVND.